A selection of T cell receptor beta chains follows, all from one sample in a study of CD8+CD57+ T cells in acquired aplastic anemia. TCRdb processed the reads anew with MiXCR; each CDR3 protein has one entry. The data hold under 150,000 distinct CDR3 sequences, with around two fifths observed a single time. Sequencing used sorted CD4+, CD8+, or CD8+CD57+ T cells (not recorded which) from PBMCs. These receptor sequences come from a human donor in good health, serving as a control. The CDR3 runs from the conserved cysteine through the conserved F or W. The D gene is left open where the match is weak. Clone size appears in some rows only: once, few, many, or a class for an expanded clone.

.,TRBV6-1,TRBJ1-6,many,TGTGCCAGCAGGGAAGACAGGCGCTCCTATAATTCACCCCTCCACTTT,CASREDRRSYNSPLHF
.,TRBV19,TRBJ2-3,many,TGTGCCAGTAGTCTCCGGTTTAGCACAGATACGCAGTATTTT,CASSLRFSTDTQYF
.,TRBV5-1,TRBJ2-5,many,TGCGCCAGCAGCTTGGGCCAAGAGACCCAGTACTTC,CASSLGQETQYF
TRBD1,TRBV10-1,TRBJ1-1,many,TGCGCCAGCAGTAACGACAGGGGTGAAGCTTTCTTT,CASSNDRGEAFF
.,TRBV7-9,TRBJ2-5,many,TGTGCCAGCAGCACGACAACTTACCAAGAGACCCAGTACTTC,CASSTTTYQETQYF
.,TRBV5-4,TRBJ1-2,many,TGTGCCAGCAGCTTGACAGGGTTTAACTATGGCTACACCTTC,CASSLTGFNYGYTF
.,TRBV11-2,TRBJ2-1,.,TGTGCCAGCAGCTTAGATCGTACTAGCCATGAGCAGTTCTTC,CASSLDRTSHEQFF
.,TRBV6-1,TRBJ2-7,many,TGTGCCAGCAGCTCCATTTTAGGGGCCCTTAGCTCCTACGAGCAGTACTTC,CASSSILGALSSYEQYF
.,TRBV15,TRBJ1-5,.,TGTGCCACCAGCAGGAGGGGTCTTCAGCCCCAGCATTTT,CATSRRGLQPQHF
.,TRBV27,TRBJ2-1,many,TGTGCCAGCAGTCTAGAGGGGGTAACCTCCTACAATGAGCAGTTCTTC,CASSLEGVTSYNEQFF
.,TRBV28,TRBJ1-2,many,TGTGCCAGCAGGGAACAGGCCCTCTATGGCTACACCTTC,CASREQALYGYTF
TRBD1,TRBV24-1,TRBJ1-1,.,TGTGCCACCAGTGACTCGGGGACAGGGTTACGGAACACTGAAGCTTTCTTT,CATSDSGTGLRNTEAFF
.,TRBV7-2,TRBJ2-2,.,TGTGCCAGCAGCCGCGGTCCAGAGCCCGGGGAGCTGTTTTTT,CASSRGPEPGELFF
TRBD2,TRBV20-1,TRBJ2-2,many,TGCAGTGCTAGGGAGCGGGGGAACCCGAACACCGGGGAGCTGTTTTTT,CSARERGNPNTGELFF
TRBD2,TRBV11-2,TRBJ2-1,.,TGTGCCAGCAGCCGTGCCGGGACTAGCTCCGAGGATGAGCAGTTCTTC,CASSRAGTSSEDEQFF
.,TRBV7-2,TRBJ2-2,.,TGTGCCAGCAGCTTAACATCCGGGGAGCTGTTTTTT,CASSLTSGELFF
.,TRBV19,TRBJ2-2,.,TGTGCCAGTAGTATTGTAACAGCGAACACCGGGGAGCTGTTTTTT,CASSIVTANTGELFF
.,TRBV20-1,TRBJ2-1,many,TGCAGTGCTCCCACGAGCTCCTACAATGAGCAGTTCTTC,CSAPTSSYNEQFF
TRBD1,TRBV11-1,TRBJ2-5,.,TGTGCCAGCAGCCCCAAGGGCCAGGGGGCGGACGGAGAGATCCAGTACTTC,CASSPKGQGADGEIQYF
.,TRBV7-6,TRBJ1-5,.,TGTGCCAGCAGCTTAGCGGTCGATCAGCCCCAGCATTTT,CASSLAVDQPQHF
TRBD1,TRBV29-1,TRBJ1-1,many,TGCAGCGTTACCCGGGGGTTAGGGGGCCCCACTGAAGCTTTCTTT,CSVTRGLGGPTEAFF
.,TRBV6-1,TRBJ2-3,.,TGTGCCAGCCGCCTGGCAGGTACGGGCACAGATACGCAGTATTTT,CASRLAGTGTDTQYF
.,TRBV24-1,TRBJ1-5,many,TGTGCCACCAGTGATGGGTCCCATCCCCAACCCCAGCATTTT,CATSDGSHPQPQHF
.,TRBV29-1,TRBJ1-1,many,TGCAGCGTTGAAGGCAGATCACGGAACACTGAAGCTTTCTTT,CSVEGRSRNTEAFF
TRBD2,TRBV4-1,TRBJ2-7,many,TGCGCCAGCAGCCATCCAGCGGGGGAGCAGTACTTC,CASSHPAGEQYF
TRBD2,TRBV12-3/TRBV12-4,TRBJ2-5,.,TGTGCCAGCAGTTTAACTCGGCCCGGGACTAGCAACACCGAGACCCAGTACTTC,CASSLTRPGTSNTETQYF
.,TRBV29-1,TRBJ1-5,many,TGCAGCGTCGTACAGGGTCTGAATCAGCCCCAGCATTTT,CSVVQGLNQPQHF
.,TRBV10-3,TRBJ2-3,many,TGTGCCATCAGCCCGGTGGGGACCAGCACAGATACGCAGTATTTT,CAISPVGTSTDTQYF
TRBD1,TRBV7-8,TRBJ1-4,many,TGTGCCAGCAGCCAGGGGGTGGTGGAAAAACTGTTTTTT,CASSQGVVEKLFF
TRBD2,TRBV2,TRBJ2-1,.,TGTGCCGGGGGGGCCAGCGGGGGGTACAATGAGCAGTTCTTC,CAGGASGGYNEQFF
.,TRBV2,TRBJ1-2,many,TGTGCCAGCAGGGGGGAGGGAGAGAGATATGGCTACACCTTC,CASRGEGERYGYTF
.,TRBV4-1,TRBJ1-1,many,TGCGCCAGCAGCCAAGCACAGGGAAAAGCTTTCTTT,CASSQAQGKAFF
.,TRBV12-3/TRBV12-4,TRBJ2-2,many,TGTGCCAGCAGTCCCCTGGTAGGGTTCGGGGAGCTGTTTTTT,CASSPLVGFGELFF
.,TRBV9,TRBJ2-1,few,TGTGCCAGCAGCGCCGGACGGAGCTCCTACAATGAGCAGTTCTTC,CASSAGRSSYNEQFF
TRBD2,TRBV25-1,TRBJ2-7,.,TGTGCCAGCAGTGAATCCCTAGCGGGGACTACCTACGAGCAGTACTTC,CASSESLAGTTYEQYF
TRBD1,TRBV30,TRBJ1-5,few,TGTGCCTGGAGTCCGGGGACAGGGAATAGCAATCAGCCCCAGCATTTT,CAWSPGTGNSNQPQHF
TRBD1,TRBV6-1,TRBJ1-1,.,TGTGCCAGCAGTGAAAGGGACAGGGGGCGTCAAGCTTTCTTT,CASSERDRGRQAFF
.,TRBV7-2,TRBJ2-7,few,TGTGCCAGCAGCCCAACAGTCTTCTACGAGCAGTACTTC,CASSPTVFYEQYF
.,TRBV24-1,TRBJ2-5,many,TGTGCCACCAGTGTCCAGGGGCGGGAGACCCAGTACTTC,CATSVQGRETQYF
.,TRBV6-4,TRBJ1-2,.,TGTGCCAGCAGTGACACAGGTCAGAACGGCTACACCTTC,CASSDTGQNGYTF
.,TRBV5-1,TRBJ2-1,many,TGCGCCAGCAGCGTAGCGAGTAGCTCCTACAATGAGCAGTTCTTC,CASSVASSSYNEQFF
.,TRBV12-5,TRBJ2-5,.,TGTGCAAGTGGTTTGGTGGGGCCCGTTGAGACCCAGTACTTC,CASGLVGPVETQYF
TRBD1,TRBV5-5,TRBJ2-2,.,TGTGCCAGCAGCTTGGTACAGGGGGGCACCGGGGAGCTGTTTTTT,CASSLVQGGTGELFF
TRBD1,TRBV15,TRBJ1-4,many,TGTGCCACCAGCAGAGACCGCCCGGCCTCCGGGACAGGGCATGAAAAACTGTTTTTT,CATSRDRPASGTGHEKLFF
.,TRBV3-1,TRBJ2-7,.,TGTGCCAGCAGCCAGGGCTTACTGAGCTCCTACGGGCAGTACTTC,CASSQGLLSSYGQYF
.,TRBV10-3,TRBJ1-2,few,TGTGCCATCAGTTCAACAGCGGCAGCTAACTATGGCTACACCTTC,CAISSTAAANYGYTF